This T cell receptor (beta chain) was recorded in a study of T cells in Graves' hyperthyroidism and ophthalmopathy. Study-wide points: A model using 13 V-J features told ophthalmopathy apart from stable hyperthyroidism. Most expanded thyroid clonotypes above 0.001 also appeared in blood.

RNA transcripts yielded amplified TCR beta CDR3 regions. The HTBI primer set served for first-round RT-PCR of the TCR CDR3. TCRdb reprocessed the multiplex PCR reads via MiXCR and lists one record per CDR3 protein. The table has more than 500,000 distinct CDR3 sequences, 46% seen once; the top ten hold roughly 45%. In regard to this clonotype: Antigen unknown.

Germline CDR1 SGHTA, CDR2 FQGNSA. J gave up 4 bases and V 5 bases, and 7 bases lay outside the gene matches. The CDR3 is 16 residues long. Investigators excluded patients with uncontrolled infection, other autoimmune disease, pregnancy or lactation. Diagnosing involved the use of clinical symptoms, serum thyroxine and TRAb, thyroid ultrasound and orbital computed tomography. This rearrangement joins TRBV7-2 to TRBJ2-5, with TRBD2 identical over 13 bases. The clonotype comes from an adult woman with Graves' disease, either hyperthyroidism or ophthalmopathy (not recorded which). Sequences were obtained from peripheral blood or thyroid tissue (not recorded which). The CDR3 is CASSRWTSGRGETQYF. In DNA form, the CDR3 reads TGTGCCAGCAGCCGATGGACTAGCGGGAGAGGAGAGACCCAGTACTTC.